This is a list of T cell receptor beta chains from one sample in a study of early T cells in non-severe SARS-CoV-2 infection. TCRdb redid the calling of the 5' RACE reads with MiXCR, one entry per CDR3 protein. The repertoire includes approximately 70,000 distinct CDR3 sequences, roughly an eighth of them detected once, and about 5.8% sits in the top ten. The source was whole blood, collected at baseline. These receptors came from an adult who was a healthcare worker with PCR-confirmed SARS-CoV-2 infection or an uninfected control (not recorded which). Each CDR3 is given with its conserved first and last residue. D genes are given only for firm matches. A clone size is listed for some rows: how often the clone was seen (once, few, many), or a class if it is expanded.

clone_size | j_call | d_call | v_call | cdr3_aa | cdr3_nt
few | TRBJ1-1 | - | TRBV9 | CASSVALAQEAFF | TGTGCCAGCAGCGTAGCTTTGGCCCAGGAAGCTTTCTTT
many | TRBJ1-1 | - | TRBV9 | CASSVIGGAEAFF | TGTGCCAGCAGCGTAATTGGTGGCGCTGAAGCTTTCTTT
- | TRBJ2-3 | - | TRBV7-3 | CASSLNGLSTDTQYF | TGTGCCAGCAGCTTAAACGGCCTTAGCACAGATACGCAGTATTTT
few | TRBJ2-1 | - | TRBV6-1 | CATWGGRGEQFF | TGTGCCACCTGGGGGGGGCGAGGTGAGCAGTTCTTC
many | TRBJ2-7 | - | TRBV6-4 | CASSDSTPTYEQYF | TGTGCCAGCAGTGACTCGACCCCGACCTACGAGCAGTACTTC
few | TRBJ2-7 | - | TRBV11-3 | CASSEGTYEQYF | TGTGCCAGCAGCGAGGGAACCTACGAGCAGTACTTC
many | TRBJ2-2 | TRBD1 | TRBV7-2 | CASSPDRAGAGELFF | TGTGCCAGCAGCCCCGACAGGGCAGGGGCCGGGGAGCTGTTTTTT
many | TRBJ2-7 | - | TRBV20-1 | CSARAGTEQYF | TGCAGTGCTAGGGCAGGGACAGAGCAGTACTTC
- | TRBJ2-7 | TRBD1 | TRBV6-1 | CASSEETGASYEQYF | TGTGCCAGCAGTGAAGAAACAGGGGCCAGCTACGAGCAGTACTTC
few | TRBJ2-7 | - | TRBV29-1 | CSVTGTATQYF | TGCAGCGTAACCGGGACGGCCACTCAGTACTTC
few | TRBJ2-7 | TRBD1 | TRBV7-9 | CASSSNRGRYEQYF | TGTGCCAGCAGCTCCAACAGGGGACGCTACGAGCAGTACTTC
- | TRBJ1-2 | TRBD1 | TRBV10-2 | CASSEDRGRANYGYTF | TGCGCCAGCAGTGAGGACAGGGGGCGAGCTAACTATGGCTACACCTTC
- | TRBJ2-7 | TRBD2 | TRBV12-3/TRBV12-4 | CASSTSGGSYEQYF | TGTGCCAGCAGCACTAGCGGGGGGTCCTACGAGCAGTACTTC
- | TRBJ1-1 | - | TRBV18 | CASSQYQLGGDTEAFF | TGTGCCAGCTCTCAATACCAACTGGGTGGGGACACTGAAGCTTTCTTT
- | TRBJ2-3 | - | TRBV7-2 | CASSSSLEDTQYF | TGTGCCAGCAGCTCCAGCCTCGAGGATACGCAGTATTTT
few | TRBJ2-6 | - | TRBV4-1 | CASSQGAAISGANVLTF | TGCGCCAGCAGCCAAGGGGCGGCCATCTCTGGGGCCAACGTCCTGACTTTC
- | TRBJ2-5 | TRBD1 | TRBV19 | CASSAGTGHLETQYF | TGTGCAAGTAGTGCCGGGACAGGCCACTTAGAGACCCAGTACTTC
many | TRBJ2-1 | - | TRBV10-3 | CAISIRSYNEQFF | TGTGCCATCAGTATCAGGTCCTACAATGAGCAGTTCTTC
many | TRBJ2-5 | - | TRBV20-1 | CSARRPGTGGTQYF | TGCAGTGCTAGAAGACCCGGGACTGGCGGGACCCAGTACTTC
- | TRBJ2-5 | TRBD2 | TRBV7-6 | CASSTSGRTQETQYF | TGTGCCAGCAGCACTAGCGGGAGGACTCAAGAGACCCAGTACTTC
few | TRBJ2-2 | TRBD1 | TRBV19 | CASSADRANTGELFF | TGTGCCAGTAGTGCGGACAGGGCGAACACCGGGGAGCTGTTTTTT
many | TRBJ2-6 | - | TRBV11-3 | CASSSQGPGANVLTF | TGTGCCAGCAGCTCACAGGGTCCTGGGGCCAACGTCCTGACTTTC
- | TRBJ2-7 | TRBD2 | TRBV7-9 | CASGAGLAGLEQYF | TGTGCCAGCGGGGCCGGACTAGCAGGCCTCGAGCAGTACTTC
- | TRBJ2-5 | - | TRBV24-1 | CATSPTGRVRETQYF | TGTGCCACCAGCCCCACCGGACGCGTCCGAGAGACCCAGTACTTC
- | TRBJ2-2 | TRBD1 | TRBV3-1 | CASSPLGQVNTGELFF | TGTGCCAGCAGCCCCCTGGGACAGGTGAACACCGGGGAGCTGTTTTTT
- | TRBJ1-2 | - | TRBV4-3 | CASSQDRPNYGYTF | TGCGCCAGCAGCCAAGACAGGCCTAACTATGGCTACACCTTC
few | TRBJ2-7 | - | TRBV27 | CASSSLPGPRYF | TGTGCCAGCAGTTCCCTCCCCGGGCCCCGGTACTTC
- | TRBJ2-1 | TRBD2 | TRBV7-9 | CASSLVRTSGDYNEQFF | TGTGCCAGCAGCTTAGTCAGGACTAGCGGGGACTACAATGAGCAGTTCTTC
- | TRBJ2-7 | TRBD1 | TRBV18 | CVSSPVQGASEQYF | TGTGTCAGCTCACCGGTGCAGGGGGCGTCCGAGCAGTACTTC
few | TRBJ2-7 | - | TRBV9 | CASSVGNGEQYF | TGTGCCAGCAGCGTAGGCAACGGCGAGCAGTACTTC
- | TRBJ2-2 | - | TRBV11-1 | CASSLGLALGELFF | TGTGCCAGCAGCTTAGGCCTAGCCCTCGGGGAGCTGTTTTTT
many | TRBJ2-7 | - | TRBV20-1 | CSARGRLSSYEQYF | TGCAGTGCTAGAGGCAGACTGAGCTCCTACGAGCAGTACTTC
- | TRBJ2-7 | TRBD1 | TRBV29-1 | CSVSHRGRIYEQYF | TGCAGCGTTAGCCACAGGGGGCGGATCTACGAGCAGTACTTC
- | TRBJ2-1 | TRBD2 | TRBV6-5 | CASSSGLAGASLYNEQFF | TGTGCCAGCAGTTCGGGACTAGCGGGGGCCTCCCTCTACAATGAGCAGTTCTTC
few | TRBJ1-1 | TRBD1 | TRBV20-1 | CSAPRDSRPEAFF | TGCAGTGCTCCCCGGGACAGCAGACCAGAAGCTTTCTTT
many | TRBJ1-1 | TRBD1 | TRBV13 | CASSSWGDRVPGAFF | TGTGCCAGCAGCTCCTGGGGGGACAGGGTACCCGGGGCTTTCTTT
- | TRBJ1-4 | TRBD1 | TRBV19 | CASSPPGQGYEKLFF | TGTGCCAGTAGTCCTCCGGGACAGGGATATGAAAAACTGTTTTTT
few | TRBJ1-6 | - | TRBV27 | CASSLDPMGNSPLHF | TGTGCCAGCAGTTTGGACCCCATGGGGAATTCACCCCTCCACTTT
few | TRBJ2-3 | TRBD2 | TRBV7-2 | CASSLFSGKADTQYF | TGTGCCAGCAGCCTATTTAGCGGGAAGGCAGATACGCAGTATTTT
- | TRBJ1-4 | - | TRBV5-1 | CASSLATGPNEKLFF | TGCGCCAGCAGCTTGGCGACCGGCCCTAATGAAAAACTGTTTTTT
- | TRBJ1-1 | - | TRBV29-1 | CSVPERGIAAFF | TGCAGCGTTCCTGAGCGGGGAATCGCGGCTTTCTTT
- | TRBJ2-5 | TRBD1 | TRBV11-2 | CASSLAGQGGETQYF | TGTGCCAGCAGCTTAGCGGGACAGGGAGGGGAGACCCAGTACTTC
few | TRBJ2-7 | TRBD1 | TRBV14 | CASSHHGTGPYEQYF | TGTGCCAGCAGCCATCACGGGACAGGGCCCTACGAGCAGTACTTC
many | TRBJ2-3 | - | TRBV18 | CASSLGTVRTDTQYF | TGTGCCAGCTCACTAGGGACTGTTCGCACAGATACGCAGTATTTT
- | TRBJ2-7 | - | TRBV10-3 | CAISEIASSYEQYF | TGTGCCATCAGTGAAATAGCTAGCTCCTACGAGCAGTACTTC
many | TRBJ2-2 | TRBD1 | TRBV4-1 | CASSQDGGQGAGTGELFF | TGCGCCAGCAGCCAAGATGGGGGACAGGGGGCCGGCACCGGGGAGCTGTTTTTT
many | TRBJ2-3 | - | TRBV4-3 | CASSPQVNTDTQYF | TGCGCCAGCAGCCCGCAGGTTAACACAGATACGCAGTATTTT